The next 19 T cell receptor beta chains were all read from a single sample in a study of T-cell reconstitution after alpha-beta-depleted transplantation in children. The authors prepared the TCRbeta library with unique molecular identifiers. TCRdb fed the PCR reads into MiXCR, producing one record per CDR3 protein. This sample yields tens of thousands of distinct CDR3 sequences, of which roughly 15% are seen a single time; about 26% belongs to the top ten. The sequencing used PBMCs, mostly from graft donor cells, collected 180 days after TCRalphabeta/CD19-depleted stem cell transplant. Receptors were obtained from a male patient between 2 and 10 years old who had a stem cell transplant for acute lymphoblastic leukemia, so the T cells may come from the graft donor.

The V call is TRBV20-1, the J call TRBJ2-7, with D perhaps TRBD2 (6 bases). With 5 bases removed from V and 1 base from J, the gap between germline ends came to 12 bases. Per germline, CDR1 DFQATT and CDR2 SNEGSKA (reference sequence). This CDR3 is 13 amino acids long. The CDR3 loop reads CSAFRDSSYEQYF. Here the CDR3 DNA reads TGCAGTGCTTTCCGGGACTCTTCCTACGAGCAGTACTTC.

The chain employs TRBV7-2 and TRBJ2-1; D not resolved. Trimming stripped 8 bases from V and 10 bases from J, with 18 bases between. This CDR3 has 13 amino acids. Germline V gene sequence: CDR1 SGHTA, CDR2 FQGNSA. The CDR3 here is CASSRRETNEQFF. In DNA form, the CDR3 reads TGTGCCAGCTCTAGGCGTGAGACCAACGAGCAGTTCTTC.

This chain links TRBV5-1 with TRBJ2-5, with TRBD2 matching over 7 bases. The germline gives CDR1 SGHRS, CDR2 YFSETQ. The CDR3 totals 14 residues. Trimming took 4 bases from V and 3 from J; bases not matched to a gene: 6. CDR3 nucleotide sequence: TGCGCCAGCAGCCGTGCCCGGGGGGAAGAGACCCAGTACTTC. This encodes CASSRARGEETQYF. The full variable domain, in which reference TRBV5-1 and TRBJ2-5 provide the parts outside the CDR3, is KAGVTQTPRYLIKTRGQQVTLSCSPISGHRSVSWYQQTPGQGLQFLFEYFSETQRNKGNFPGRFSGRQFSNSRSEMNVSTLELGDSALYLCASSRARGEETQYFGPGTRLLVL.

The rearrangement joins TRBV28 to TRBJ1-2; D ambiguous. Germline assignment: CDR1 MDHEN and CDR2 SYDVKM. Trimming left V 2 bases short and J 4 bases short, with 5 bases between. The CDR3 length is 12 residues. The CDR3 nucleotides read TGTGCCAGCAGTTTACGGGTCTATGGCTACACCTTC. This gives the protein CASSLRVYGYTF.

CDR3 residues: CASSLSSFYRGGSYNEQFF. CDR3 nucleotide sequence: TGTGCCAGCAGTTTATCGAGTTTTTACAGGGGAGGGTCCTACAATGAGCAGTTCTTC. This chain uses TRBV27 with TRBJ2-1; TRBD1 or TRBD2 may be the D gene (7 bases each). The CDR3 length is 19 residues. Germline lookup yields CDR1 MNHEY and CDR2 SMNVEV (reference sequence). V gave up 0 bases and J gave up 1 base, with 19 bases separating them.

The rearrangement uses TRBV4-3 and TRBJ2-1; TRBD2 might be the D (5 bases). V shed 1 base and J shed 3 bases, with 16 bases lying between them. The CDR3 contains 17 residues. Looked up from germline, CDR1 is LGHNA and CDR2 is YSLEER. CDR3 nucleotide sequence: TGCGCCAGCAGCCAAGGGACTTCCCCCTGGGTCTACAATGAGCAGTTCTTC. This translates into CASSQGTSPWVYNEQFF.

V and J are TRBV29-1 and TRBJ1-1; D possibly corresponds to TRBD1 (5 bases). Germline lookup yields CDR1 SQVTM and CDR2 ANQGSEA. Trimming took off 4 bases at V and 8 bases at J, with 14 bases between the two ends. There are 12 residues in the CDR3. CDR3 in DNA: TGCAGCGTTGCCCAACCGGGACGGGAAGCTTTCTTT. It codes for CSVAQPGREAFF. Supplemented by reference TRBV29-1 and TRBJ1-1, the full variable domain reads SAVISQKPSRDICQRGTSLTIQCQVDSQVTMMFWYRQQPGQSLTLIATANQGSEATYESGFVIDKFPISRPNLTFSTLTVSNMSPEDSSIYLCSVAQPGREAFFGQGTRLTVV.

V is TRBV25-1 and J is TRBJ2-6, with unresolved D. Trimming took off 3 bases at V and 0 bases at J, with 6 bases between the two ends. The CDR3 contains 15 residues. The germline CDR1 and CDR2 sequences are MGHDK and SYGVNS. This chain's CDR3 is CASSEIGSGANVLTF. The CDR3 DNA follows: TGTGCCAGCAGTGAGATAGGCTCTGGGGCCAACGTCCTGACTTTC.

The table lists this clonotype with many counts. The J gene is TRBJ2-6, the V gene TRBV10-2, with 7 bases lining up with TRBD1. The CDR3 contains 15 residues. With 6 bases clipped from V and 7 bases from J, the junction kept 9 bases outside the gene matches. Germline CDR1 and CDR2: WSHSY and SAAADI. CDR3: CASRTPDREANVLTF. DNA of the CDR3: TGCGCCAGCAGGACCCCAGACAGGGAAGCCAACGTCCTGACTTTC.

Ten or more counts support this clonotype. The chain is built from TRBV20-1 and TRBJ1-1, with a weak D call TRBD1 (5 bases). Germline V gives CDR1 DFQATT, CDR2 SNEGSKA (reference sequence). The CDR3 is made up of 14 amino acids. V was clipped by 5 bases and J by 4 bases, with 17 bases between them. CDR3 region: CSAPRRGVATEAFF. DNA of the CDR3: TGCAGTGCTCCACGACGGGGGGTGGCCACTGAAGCTTTCTTT.

This clonotype was counted only a few times. The gene calls are TRBV10-3 and TRBJ2-7; weak D call: TRBD1 (11 bases). The CDR3 is made up of 18 amino acids. Germline CDR1 reads ENHRY; CDR2 reads SYGVKD. V lost 6 bases, J lost 5 bases, and 29 bases lay in between. CDR3 nucleotide sequence: TGTGCCATCAGCGGACAGGGGGCCAAGCGGGAGGGCCGCGACGAGCAGTACTTC. Amino acid sequence: CAISGQGAKREGRDEQYF.

This sequence joins TRBV4-2 and TRBJ2-1, with 8 nucleotides matching TRBD2. CDR3 length equals 18 residues. Trimming took 1 base from V and 7 from J; bases not matched to a gene: 15. From germline, CDR1 is LGHNA and CDR2 YNFKEQ. The CDR3 DNA sequence: TGTGCCAGCAGCCAAGTTAATCGGCGGGAGGACGTGTGGAATGAGCAGTTCTTC. Encoded protein: CASSQVNRREDVWNEQFF.

At least ten counts were recorded for this clonotype. The chain recombines TRBV28 with TRBJ1-1; D ambiguous. There are 13 residues in the CDR3. V was cut by 4 bases and J by 2 bases, with 8 bases left in between. The germline gives CDR1 MDHEN, CDR2 SYDVKM. This chain's CDR3 is CASSSPLNTEAFF. DNA of the CDR3: TGTGCCAGCAGTTCCCCCCTTAACACTGAAGCTTTCTTT. The entire variable domain, with the rest obtained from reference TRBV28 and TRBJ1-1, is as follows: DVKVTQSSRYLVKRTGEKVFLECVQDMDHENMFWYRQDPGLGLRLIYFSYDVKMKEKGDIPEGYSVSREKKERFSLILESASTNQTSMYLCASSSPLNTEAFFGQGTRLTVV.

Remarks on this clonotype: Compared with germline, one end of the junction differs, possibly owing to a read error. This chain connects TRBV5-1 to TRBJ2-2, with D possibly being TRBD2 (6 bases). Germline V gene data show CDR1 as SGHRS and CDR2 as YFSETQ. The CDR3 runs 15 residues. CDR3 DNA sequence: TGCGCCAGCAGCTTGACTAGCAGGGAATCCGGGGAGCTCTTTTTT. This codes for CASSLTSRESGELFF.

This clonotype has ten or more counts. The genes are TRBV29-1 and TRBJ2-7; TRBD2 agrees at 12 bases. This CDR3 comprises 13 residues. CDR1 SQVTM and CDR2 ANQGSEA come from the germline V gene. V shed 5 bases, J shed 6 bases, and the junction held 5 bases outside the gene matches. The CDR3 coding sequence is TGCAGCGTTACGGGACTAGCGGGCATCGAGCAGTACTTC. As protein: CSVTGLAGIEQYF.

This clonotype has ten or more counts. The J gene is TRBJ2-1, the V gene TRBV4-3; perhaps TRBD1 as D (7 bases). This CDR3 has 20 amino acids. Germline assignment: CDR1 LGHNA and CDR2 YSLEER. V lost 1 base to trimming and J lost 4 bases, with 26 bases between them. The CDR3 loop reads CASSQAYWGVTGASYNEQFF. The CDR3 nucleotides read TGCGCCAGCAGCCAAGCGTATTGGGGGGTTACAGGGGCATCGTACAATGAGCAGTTCTTC.

This clonotype was observed a few times. The chain employs TRBV20-1 and TRBJ2-6; 8 nucleotides agree with TRBD1. The CDR3 consists of 15 residues. Germline CDR1 DFQATT, CDR2 SNEGSKA (reference sequence). The trim removed 6 bases at V and 6 bases at J, leaving 10 bases unmatched. The CDR3 region is CSASDRAASANVLTF. In DNA, the CDR3 is TGCAGTGCATCGGACAGGGCGGCGTCGGCCAACGTCCTGACTTTC.

The table lists this clonotype with a few counts. This chain's CDR3 is CATSNQLKGGYYYEQYF. The CDR3 DNA reads as TGTGCCACCAGCAACCAACTGAAGGGAGGCTACTACTACGAGCAGTACTTC. The V gene is TRBV15, the J gene TRBJ2-7; a possible D gene is TRBD2 (6 bases). The CDR3 spans 17 residues. V was trimmed by 4 bases and J by 3 bases, leaving 22 bases between them. Germline V gene lookup returns CDR1 LNHNV and CDR2 YYDKDF (reference sequence).

Only a few counts were recorded for this clonotype. The CDR3 loop reads CASSYRDVTDTQYF. CDR3 sequence (DNA): TGTGCCAGCAGTTACAGGGACGTGACAGATACGCAGTATTTT. This chain joins TRBV6-5 and TRBJ2-3; D might be TRBD1 or TRBD2, each matching 5 bases. Deletions cut 2 bases from V and 3 bases from J, with 9 bases between. The CDR3 covers 14 residues. Germline V gene lookup returns CDR1 MNHEY and CDR2 SVGAGI.